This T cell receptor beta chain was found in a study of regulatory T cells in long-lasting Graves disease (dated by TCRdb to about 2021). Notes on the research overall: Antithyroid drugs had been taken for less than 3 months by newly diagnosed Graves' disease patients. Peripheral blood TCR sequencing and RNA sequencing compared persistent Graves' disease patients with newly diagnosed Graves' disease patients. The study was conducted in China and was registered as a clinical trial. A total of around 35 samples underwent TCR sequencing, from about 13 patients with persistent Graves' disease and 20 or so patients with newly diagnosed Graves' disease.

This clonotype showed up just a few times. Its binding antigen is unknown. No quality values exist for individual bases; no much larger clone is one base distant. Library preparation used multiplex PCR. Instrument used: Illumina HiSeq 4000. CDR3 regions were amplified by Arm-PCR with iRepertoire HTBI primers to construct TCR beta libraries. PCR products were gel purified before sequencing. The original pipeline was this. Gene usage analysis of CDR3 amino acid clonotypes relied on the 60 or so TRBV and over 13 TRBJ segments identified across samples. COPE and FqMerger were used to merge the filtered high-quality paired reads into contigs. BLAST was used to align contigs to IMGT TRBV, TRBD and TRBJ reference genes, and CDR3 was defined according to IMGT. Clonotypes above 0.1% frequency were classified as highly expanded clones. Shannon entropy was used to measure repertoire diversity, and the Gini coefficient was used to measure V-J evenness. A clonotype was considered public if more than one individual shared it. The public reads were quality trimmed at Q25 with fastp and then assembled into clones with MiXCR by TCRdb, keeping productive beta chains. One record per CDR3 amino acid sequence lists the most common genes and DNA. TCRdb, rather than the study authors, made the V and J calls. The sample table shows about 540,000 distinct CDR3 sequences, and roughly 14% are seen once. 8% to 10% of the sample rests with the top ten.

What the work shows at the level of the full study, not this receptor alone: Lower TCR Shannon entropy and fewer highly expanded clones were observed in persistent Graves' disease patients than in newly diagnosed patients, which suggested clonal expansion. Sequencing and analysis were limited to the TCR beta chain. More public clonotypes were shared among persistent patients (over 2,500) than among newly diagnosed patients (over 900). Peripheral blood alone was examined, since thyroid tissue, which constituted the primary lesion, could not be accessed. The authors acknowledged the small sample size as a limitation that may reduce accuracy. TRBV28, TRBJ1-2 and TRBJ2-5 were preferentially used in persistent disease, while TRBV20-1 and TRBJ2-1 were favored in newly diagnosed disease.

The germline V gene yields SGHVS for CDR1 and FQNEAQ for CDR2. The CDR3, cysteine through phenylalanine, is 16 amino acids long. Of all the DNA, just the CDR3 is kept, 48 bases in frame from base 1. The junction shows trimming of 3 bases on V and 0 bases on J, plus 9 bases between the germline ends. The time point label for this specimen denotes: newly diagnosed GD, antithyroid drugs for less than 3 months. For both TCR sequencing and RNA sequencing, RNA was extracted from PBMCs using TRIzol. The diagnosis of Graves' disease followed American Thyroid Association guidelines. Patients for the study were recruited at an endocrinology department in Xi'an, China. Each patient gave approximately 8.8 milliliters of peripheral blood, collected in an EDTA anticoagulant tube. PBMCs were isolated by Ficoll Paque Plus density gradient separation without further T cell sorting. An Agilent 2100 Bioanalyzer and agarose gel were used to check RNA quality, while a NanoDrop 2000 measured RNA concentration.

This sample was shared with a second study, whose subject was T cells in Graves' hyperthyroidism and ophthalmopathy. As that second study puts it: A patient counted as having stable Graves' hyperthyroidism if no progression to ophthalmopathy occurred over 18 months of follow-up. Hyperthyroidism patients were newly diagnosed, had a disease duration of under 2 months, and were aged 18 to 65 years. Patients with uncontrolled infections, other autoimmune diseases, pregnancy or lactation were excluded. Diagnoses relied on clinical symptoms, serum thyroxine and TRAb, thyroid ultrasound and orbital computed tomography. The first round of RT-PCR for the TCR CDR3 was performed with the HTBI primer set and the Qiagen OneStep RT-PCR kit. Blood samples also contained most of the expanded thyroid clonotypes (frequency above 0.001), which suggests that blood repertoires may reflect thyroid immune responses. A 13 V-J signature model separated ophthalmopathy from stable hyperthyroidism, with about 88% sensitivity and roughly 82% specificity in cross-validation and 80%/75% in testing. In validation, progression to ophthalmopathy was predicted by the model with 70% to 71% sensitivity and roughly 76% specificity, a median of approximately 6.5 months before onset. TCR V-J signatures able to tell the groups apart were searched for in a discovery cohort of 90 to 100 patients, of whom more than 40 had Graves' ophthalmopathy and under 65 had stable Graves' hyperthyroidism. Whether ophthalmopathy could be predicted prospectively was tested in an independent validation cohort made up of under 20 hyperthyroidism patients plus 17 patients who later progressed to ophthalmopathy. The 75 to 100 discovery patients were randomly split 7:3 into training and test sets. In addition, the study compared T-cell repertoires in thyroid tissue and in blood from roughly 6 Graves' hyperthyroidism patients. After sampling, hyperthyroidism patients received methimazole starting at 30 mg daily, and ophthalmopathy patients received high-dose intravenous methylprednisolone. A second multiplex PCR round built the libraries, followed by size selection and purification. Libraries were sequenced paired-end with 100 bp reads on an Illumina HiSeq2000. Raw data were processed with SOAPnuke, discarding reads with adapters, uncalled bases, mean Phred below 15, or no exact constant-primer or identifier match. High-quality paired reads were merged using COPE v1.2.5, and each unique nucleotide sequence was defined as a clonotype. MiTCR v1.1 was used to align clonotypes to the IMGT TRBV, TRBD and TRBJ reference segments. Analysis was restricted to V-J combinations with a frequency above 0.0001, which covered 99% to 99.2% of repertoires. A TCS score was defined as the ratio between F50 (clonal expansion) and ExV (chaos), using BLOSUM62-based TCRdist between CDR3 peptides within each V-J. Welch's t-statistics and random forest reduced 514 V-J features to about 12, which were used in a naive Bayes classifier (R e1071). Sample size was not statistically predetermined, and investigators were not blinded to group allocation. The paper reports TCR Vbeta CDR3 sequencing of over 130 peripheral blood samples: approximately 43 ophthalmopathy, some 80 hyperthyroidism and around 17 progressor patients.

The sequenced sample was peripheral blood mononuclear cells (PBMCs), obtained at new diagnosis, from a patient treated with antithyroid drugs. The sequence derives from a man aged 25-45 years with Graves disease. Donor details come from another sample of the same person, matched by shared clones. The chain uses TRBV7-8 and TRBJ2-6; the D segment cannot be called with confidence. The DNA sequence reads TGTGCCAGCAGCTTTGGTCCTCCCTCTGGGGCCAACGTCCTGACTTTC. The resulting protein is CASSFGPPSGANVLTF.